This T cell receptor (beta chain) was recorded in a study of shared clonotypes between healthy human individuals. As handled by the study authors: Junction-only sequences produced by ImmunoSEQ had no quality scores, so filtering differed. Generated by immunoSEQ multiplex PCR, the TCRdb table keeps only in-frame clones and is missing some. D and trimming come from the DNA, and the V and J calls and clone size come from that table. The sample shows about a million clones, 60% to 80% of them seen only once. The clonotype comes from a man aged 18 to 29 in good health. Some clones in this sample may be carry-over from other donors' samples. Sequenced sample: memory CD4+ T cells from PBMCs. The subset: CD45RA-negative fraction.

The DNA for the CDR3 is TGCGCCAGCAGCTTGGGGGGCTTGAATGAGCAGTTCTTC. Translation gives CASSLGGLNEQFF. This chain uses TRBV5-1 with TRBJ2-1; D possibly corresponds to TRBD1 (5 bases). The CDR3 has 13 residues. Germline V gene data show CDR1 as SGHRS and CDR2 as YFSETQ. The V end lost 0 bases, the J end lost 7 bases, and 8 bases lay between the germline ends.